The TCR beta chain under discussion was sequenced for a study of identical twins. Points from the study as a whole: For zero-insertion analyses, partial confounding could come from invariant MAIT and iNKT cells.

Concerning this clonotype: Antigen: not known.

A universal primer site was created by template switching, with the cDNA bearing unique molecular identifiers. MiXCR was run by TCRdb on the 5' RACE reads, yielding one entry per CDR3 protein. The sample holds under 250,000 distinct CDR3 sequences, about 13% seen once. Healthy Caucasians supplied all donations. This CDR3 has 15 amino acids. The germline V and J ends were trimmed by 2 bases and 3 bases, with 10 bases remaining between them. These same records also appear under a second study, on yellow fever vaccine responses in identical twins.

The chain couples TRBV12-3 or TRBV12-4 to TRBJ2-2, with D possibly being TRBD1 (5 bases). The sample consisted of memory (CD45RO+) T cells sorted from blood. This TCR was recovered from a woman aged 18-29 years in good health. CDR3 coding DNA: TGTGCCAGCAGTTTATCCCAGGGCTACACCGGGGAGCTGTTTTTT. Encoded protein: CASSLSQGYTGELFF.